The sequence of this T cell receptor beta chain was determined in a study of T cell repertoires in cytomegalovirus infection. Study results and limitations: Individuals carrying CMV plus the relevant HLA were identified by cumulative frequency of public TCR beta families. Across the ex vivo response, the dominant clonotypes were HLA-C-restricted CMV-specific TCR beta clonotypes.

The CDR3 contains 14 residues. From germline, CDR1 is SEHNR and CDR2 FQNEAQ (reference sequence). Trimming pared 5 bases from V and 5 bases from J, leaving 15 bases between. TCRdb ran MiXCR on the reads and lists one entry per CDR3 protein. The sample includes hundreds of thousands of distinct CDR3 sequences, 30% to 35% of them seen just once. On this clonotype itself: Its antigen is not known.

The clonotype originates from a human donor in good health (CMV status not recorded). Some clones in this sample may be carry-over from other donors' samples. Specimen: cultured CD8+ T cells from PBMCs, collected from culture after CMV antigen stimulation. This chain links TRBV7-9 with TRBJ1-1, with D possibly being TRBD1 (6 bases). The CDR3 region has the DNA TGTGCCAGCAGCACTCACAGGGCGGGTACTGAAGCTTTCTTT. Translating it yields CASSTHRAGTEAFF.